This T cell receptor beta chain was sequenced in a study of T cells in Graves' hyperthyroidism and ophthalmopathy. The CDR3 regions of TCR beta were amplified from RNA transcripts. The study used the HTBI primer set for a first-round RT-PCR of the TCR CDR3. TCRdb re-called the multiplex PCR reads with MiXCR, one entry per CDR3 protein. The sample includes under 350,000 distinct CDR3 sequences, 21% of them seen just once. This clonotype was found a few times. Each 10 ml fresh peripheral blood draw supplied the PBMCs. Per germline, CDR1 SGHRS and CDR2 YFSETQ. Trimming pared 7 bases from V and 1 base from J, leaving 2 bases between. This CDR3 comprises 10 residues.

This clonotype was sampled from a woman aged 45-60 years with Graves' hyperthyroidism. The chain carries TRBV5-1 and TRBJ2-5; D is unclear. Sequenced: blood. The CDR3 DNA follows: TGCGCCAGCCTCCAAGAGACCCAGTACTTC. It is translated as CASLQETQYF.